This TCR beta chain was captured in a study of T cell responses to AZD1222 COVID-19 vaccine. Findings and caveats of the study: Donors skewed white British and female; clonal diversity was possibly underestimated. Repertoires in all cases were sampled only once the peak T cell response had passed. Baseline seropositivity occurred in only a handful of AZD1222 recipients. Rises in breadth and depth of Spike-specific TCRs came after two AZD1222 doses.

Data came from immunoSEQ multiplex PCR; TCRdb stores just in-frame clones and leaves some out. The sample carries under 70,000 clones, 80% to 90% recorded once. As to this clone: No antigen is known for it.

Specimen: peripheral blood, collected on day 0 of AZD1222 vaccination. The sequence was collected from an adult in good health.

CDR3 in amino acids: CAISDGGGALYNEQFF. CDR3 in DNA: TGTGCCATCAGTGATGGGGGCGGAGCTTTATACAATGAGCAGTTCTTC. The chain employs TRBV10-3 and TRBJ2-1; the D gene is possibly TRBD1 (6 bases). Germline V CDR1 and CDR2: ENHRY, SYGVKD. Deletions cut 3 bases from V and 4 bases from J, with 16 bases between. The CDR3 extends over 16 amino acids.